These 26 T cell receptor beta chains originate from one sample sequenced in a study of preoperative IRX-2 immunotherapy in early breast cancer. Noted treatment: preoperative locoregional IRX-2 cytokine immunotherapy. The assay was immunoSEQ multiplex PCR, and TCRdb's table has in-frame clones only and misses some. The sample includes about 11,000 clones, around 85% seen only once; the top ten take roughly 6%. Sequences were derived from lymph node tissue, sampled before IRX-2 immunotherapy. The receptors derive from a human donor with breast cancer.

V gene TRBV6-8 combines with J gene TRBJ2-7; D is perhaps TRBD2 (6 bases). Germline V CDR1 and CDR2: MNHGY, SAAAGT. Trimming took 5 bases from V and 7 from J, leaving 18 bases between them. This CDR3 region has 14 residues. The CDR3 coding sequence is TGTGCCAGCAGTGTCGAGGGACTTAACGGAGAGCAGTACTTC. This codes for CASSVEGLNGEQYF.

This clone has only a few counts. The rearrangement joins TRBV11-3 to TRBJ1-4; a weak D match, TRBD1 (5 bases). Per the germline V gene, CDR1 is SGHNT and CDR2 is YENEEA. This CDR3 comprises 19 residues. Trimming removed 0 bases at V and 0 bases at J, with 17 bases between. The CDR3 here is CASSLEGNRGRATNEKLFF. CDR3 nucleotide sequence: TGTGCCAGCAGCTTAGAGGGAAACCGGGGACGTGCAACTAATGAAAAACTGTTTTTT.

The chain uses TRBV6-8 and TRBJ1-2, with a possible D match to TRBD1 (6 bases). Trimming shortened V by 2 bases and J by 8 bases, and 15 bases separated the two germline ends. Looked up from germline, CDR1 is MNHGY and CDR2 is SAAAGT. The CDR3 loop spans 14 amino acids. The CDR3 sequence: CASSYADRRHGYTF. CDR3 DNA: TGTGCCAGCAGTTACGCCGACAGGCGGCACGGCTACACCTTC.

The CDR3 is CASSSRGSIDSEQYF. In DNA form, the CDR3 reads TGTGCCAGCAGTTCCCGCGGGAGTATCGATAGCGAGCAGTACTTC. The chain has TRBV6-8 and TRBJ2-7; 7 positions match TRBD2. This CDR3 has 15 amino acids. J was trimmed by 6 bases and V by 4 bases; bases with no gene match: 12. CDR1 is MNHGY, CDR2 SAAAGT, per germline.

The CDR3 sequence: CASSQSSLNSFSGNTIYF. CDR3 sequence (DNA): TGTGCCAGCAGCCAATCGAGTCTTAACAGCTTCTCTGGAAACACCATATATTTT. The chain carries TRBV16 and TRBJ1-3; D uncertain. The CDR3 contains 18 residues. Germline assignment: CDR1 KGHSY and CDR2 FQNENV. Trimming left V 0 bases short and J 0 bases short, with 15 bases between.

The chain uses TRBV18 and TRBJ2-3; D not certain. Germline V CDR1 and CDR2: KGHSH, LQKENI. V was shortened by 3 bases and J by 2 bases, with 6 bases between the two germline ends. The CDR3 runs 13 residues. CDR3 in DNA: TGTGCCAGCTCACCGCGGAACACAGATACGCAGTATTTT. The encoded protein is CASSPRNTDTQYF.

This chain links TRBV10-2 with TRBJ2-1; 8 positions agree with TRBD1. Germline assignment: CDR1 WSHSY and CDR2 SAAADI. Trimming removed 7 bases from V and 3 bases from J; junction bases left unmatched: 5. The CDR3 is 14 residues long. CDR3: CASTPQGGYNEQFF. The CDR3 DNA reads as TGCGCCAGCACCCCACAGGGGGGCTACAATGAGCAGTTCTTC.

J is TRBJ2-7 and V is TRBV7-4; D not certain. This CDR3 has 13 residues. Germline V gives CDR1 SGHVT, CDR2 SQSDAQ. The V and J ends lost 2 bases and 7 bases respectively, with 12 bases between them. The CDR3 loop reads CASSLTARQEQYF. The CDR3 DNA reads TGTGCCAGCAGCTTAACCGCGAGGCAAGAGCAGTACTTC.

This clone was seen only a few times. This sequence joins TRBV28 and TRBJ1-4, with a weak D call TRBD1 (5 bases). This CDR3 has 12 residues. Trimming removed 5 bases from V and 12 bases from J, with 13 bases in between. CDR1 MDHEN and CDR2 SYDVKM come from the germline V gene. The CDR3 sequence: CASSQQRGQLFF. The DNA for the CDR3 is TGTGCCAGCAGTCAACAAAGGGGACAACTGTTTTTT. Variable domain in full (rest from reference TRBV28 and TRBJ1-4): DVKVTQSSRYLVKRTGEKVFLECVQDMDHENMFWYRQDPGLGLRLIYFSYDVKMKEKGDIPEGYSVSREKKERFSLILESASTNQTSMYLCASSQQRGQLFFGSGTQLSVL.

The rearrangement joins TRBV19 to TRBJ1-1; possibly TRBD1 for D (6 bases). The CDR3 loop spans 13 amino acids. CDR1 and CDR2 (germline): LNHDA, SQIVND (reference sequence). Deletions cut 6 bases from V and 3 bases from J, with 11 bases between. This chain's CDR3 is CASRWTEDTEAFF. The CDR3 DNA sequence: TGTGCCAGTAGATGGACAGAGGACACTGAAGCTTTCTTT. Using reference TRBV19 and TRBJ1-1 for the parts outside the CDR3, the full variable domain is DGGITQSPKYLFRKEGQNVTLSCEQNLNHDAMYWYRQDPGQGLRLIYYSQIVNDFQKGDIAEGYSVSREKKESFPLTVTSAQKNPTAFYLCASRWTEDTEAFFGQGTRLTVV.

The chain combines TRBV11-3 with TRBJ2-3; D is unresolved. V was clipped by 1 base and J by 1 base, with 12 bases between them. The CDR3 consists of 16 residues. CDR1 and CDR2 from the germline V gene are SGHNT and YENEEA. This CDR3 reads CASSLGPYLGTDTQYF. In DNA, the CDR3 is TGTGCCAGCAGCTTAGGCCCCTACCTCGGCACAGATACGCAGTATTTT. The variable domain in full, with the rest retrieved from reference TRBV11-3 and TRBJ2-3, is EAGVVQSPRYKIIEKKQPVAFWCNPISGHNTLYWYLQNLGQGPELLIRYENEEAVDDSQLPKDRFSAERLKGVDSTLKIQPAELGDSAVYLCASSLGPYLGTDTQYFGPGTRLTVL.

J is TRBJ1-1 and V is TRBV18; D remains unclear. The CDR3 sequence is 13 residues long. Deletions cut 6 bases from V and 6 bases from J, with 14 bases between. Germline V lookup: CDR1 KGHSH, CDR2 LQKENI. This chain's CDR3 is CASSPVSEPEAFF. CDR3 nucleotides: TGTGCCAGCTCCCCTGTCTCAGAACCTGAAGCTTTCTTT. The full variable domain, completed using reference TRBV18 and TRBJ1-1, is NAGVMQNPRHLVRRRGQEARLRCSPMKGHSHVYWYRQLPEEGLKFMVYLQKENIIDESGMPKERFSAEFPKEGPSILRIQQVVRGDSAAYFCASSPVSEPEAFFGQGTRLTVV.

This clone appeared a few times. This chain joins TRBV11-3 and TRBJ2-6; 10 bases align to TRBD1. Trimming took 5 bases from V and 0 from J; bases not matched to a gene: 13. This CDR3 comprises 20 residues. Germline assignment: CDR1 SGHNT and CDR2 YENEEA. The CDR3: CASSRTSGTGVLSGANVLTF. The CDR3 DNA reads as TGTGCCAGCAGCCGAACCTCCGGGACAGGGGTTCTCTCTGGGGCCAACGTCCTGACTTTC.

The genes are TRBV29-1 and TRBJ2-1, with D perhaps matching TRBD2 (6 bases). V lost 5 bases, J lost 4 bases, and 21 bases lay in between. The germline gives CDR1 SQVTM, CDR2 ANQGSEA. The CDR3 spans 16 residues. This chain's CDR3 is CSVPLLEGDSYNEQFF. In DNA, the CDR3 is TGCAGCGTTCCTCTGCTGGAGGGAGATTCTTACAATGAGCAGTTCTTC.

The genes are TRBV11-3 and TRBJ2-7; 7 nucleotides agree with TRBD2. The CDR3 is 16 amino acids. With 1 base clipped from V and 4 bases from J, the junction kept 10 bases outside the gene matches. Germline values: CDR1 SGHNT, CDR2 YENEEA. In DNA, the CDR3 is TGTGCCAGCAGCTTAGGTTGGGGGGGGACGGAGTACGAGCAGTACTTC. Translated, it gives CASSLGWGGTEYEQYF.

The chain joins TRBV10-3 to TRBJ2-7; D assignment may be TRBD1 or TRBD2 (5 bases each). In germline, CDR1 is ENHRY, CDR2 SYGVKD. The germline V and J ends were trimmed by 5 bases and 4 bases, with 12 bases remaining between them. CDR3 size: 13 residues. The DNA of the CDR3 is TGTGCCATCAGTCGGGACGGCCGTTACGAGCAGTACTTC. Its protein product is CAISRDGRYEQYF.

Notes on this clone: One end of the junction fails to match germline, which may point to a read error. This chain links TRBV6-4 with TRBJ2-7; unclear D gene. In germline, CDR1 is MRHNA, CDR2 SNTAGT. CDR3 length equals 12 residues. The CDR3 loop is CASSYSSVEQYF. DNA of the CDR3: TGTGCCAGCAGTTACTCTTCTGTCGAGCAGTACTTC.

The chain couples TRBV14 to TRBJ2-2, with TRBD2 matching 11 bases. There are 16 residues in the CDR3. V shed 4 bases, J shed 3 bases, and the junction held 4 bases outside the gene matches. CDR1 and CDR2 (germline): SGHDN, FVKESK. DNA for the CDR3: TGTGCCAGCAGCCGTGGACTAGCGGGTTACACCGGGGAGCTGTTTTTT. Translating gives CASSRGLAGYTGELFF.

The chain carries TRBV14 and TRBJ1-1; 8 nucleotides match TRBD1. The germline V gene encodes CDR1 SGHDN and CDR2 FVKESK. V shed 0 bases, J shed 3 bases, and the junction held 6 bases outside the gene matches. This CDR3 spans 16 amino acids. This CDR3 is CASSQDLGQGYTEAFF. The CDR3 nucleotides read TGTGCCAGCAGCCAAGATCTAGGACAGGGCTACACTGAAGCTTTCTTT.

The V gene is TRBV6-8, the J gene TRBJ2-7, with D hard to call. Trimming pared 6 bases from V and 2 bases from J, leaving 11 bases between. CDR3 length: 13 amino acids. Germline assignment: CDR1 MNHGY and CDR2 SAAAGT. CDR3 sequence (DNA): TGTGCCAGCAGGGAAAGAGACGCCTACGAGCAGTACTTC. It yields the protein CASRERDAYEQYF.

The rearrangement links TRBV11-3 to TRBJ1-2, with D maybe TRBD1 (6 bases). In germline, CDR1 is SGHNT, CDR2 YENEEA. This CDR3 is 14 amino acids long. Trimming cost V 3 bases and J 4 bases, with 12 bases left between them. Written as DNA, the CDR3 is TGTGCCAGCAGCTTGGCCGACAGGAGCTATGGCTACACCTTC. Encoded protein: CASSLADRSYGYTF.

The rearrangement uses TRBV14 and TRBJ1-2; D perhaps matches TRBD1 (5 bases). This CDR3 has 11 amino acids. The ends were cut back, 8 bases at V and 4 bases at J, with 8 bases in the middle. Per germline, CDR1 SGHDN and CDR2 FVKESK. This CDR3 is CASGDGYGYTF. The CDR3 nucleotides read TGTGCCAGCGGGGACGGCTATGGCTACACCTTC. Filled out from reference TRBV14 and TRBJ1-2, the complete variable domain reads EAGVTQFPSHSVIEKGQTVTLRCDPISGHDNLYWYRRVMGKEIKFLLHFVKESKQDESGMPNNRFLAERTGGTYSTLKVQPAELEDSGVYFCASGDGYGYTFGSGTRLTVV.

CDR3 DNA: TGTGCCAGTAGTATAACGGGGCCAGGGCAAACAGATACGCAGTATTTT. Its translation: CASSITGPGQTDTQYF. This rearrangement joins TRBV19 to TRBJ2-3, with D perhaps matching TRBD1 or TRBD2 (5 bases each). Germline V gene sequence: CDR1 LNHDA, CDR2 SQIVND (reference sequence). The CDR3 contains 16 residues. V dropped 2 bases and J dropped 3 bases, with 15 bases sitting between them.

The chain uses TRBV7-2 and TRBJ1-5; 7 nucleotides match TRBD1. The CDR3 contains 13 residues. In germline, CDR1 is SGHTA, CDR2 FQGNSA. V trimming: 2 bases; J trimming: 7 bases; junction bases outside the gene matches: 2. The CDR3 sequence: CASSLTGEQPQHF. The CDR3 region has the DNA TGTGCCAGCAGCTTAACAGGGGAACAGCCCCAGCATTTT.

The CDR3 is CASSSGSGTDTQYF. In DNA, the CDR3 is TGTGCCAGCAGTTCCGGGTCGGGCACAGATACGCAGTATTTT. The chain uses TRBV7-6 and TRBJ2-3; D not certain. The CDR3 runs to 14 residues. CDR1 SGHVS and CDR2 FNYEAQ come from the germline V gene. The ends were cut back, 6 bases at V and 1 base at J, with 11 bases in the middle.

The V gene is TRBV7-8, the J gene TRBJ2-3; TRBD1 or TRBD2 may be the D gene (5 bases each). This CDR3 spans 17 amino acids. Germline V gene sequence: CDR1 SGHVS, CDR2 FQNEAQ. Between the trimmed V and J ends, which lost 5 bases and 1 base, there was a span of 19 bases. The CDR3 region has the DNA TGTGCCAGCAGCCCTGGGGGTAGGAGTGAAGGCACAGATACGCAGTATTTT. Protein: CASSPGGRSEGTDTQYF.